The 18 T cell receptor beta chains below come from one sample, sequenced in a study of memory CD4+ T cells and cytomegalovirus serostatus. The assay was immunoSEQ multiplex PCR, and TCRdb's table has in-frame clones only and misses some. The table records about 82,000 clones, over 80% of them present only once. The sort gate was single viable CD3+CD4+CD8-CD45RO+ cells for memory CD4+ T cells. The sample taken for sequencing was memory CD4+ T cells from blood. These receptors were collected from an adult in good health and CMV-seronegative.

This clone was counted a single time. The chain recombines TRBV2 with TRBJ1-3; D may be TRBD1 (6 bases). Germline V gene sequence: CDR1 SNHLY, CDR2 FYNNEI. The CDR3 spans 11 residues. Trimming took 9 bases from V and 7 from J, leaving 10 bases between them. The CDR3 loop is CARQGFNTIYF. CDR3 sequence (DNA): TGTGCCAGGCAGGGGTTTAACACCATATATTTT.

The chain combines TRBV4-1 with TRBJ1-5, with a tentative D call TRBD1 (6 bases). The CDR3 contains 15 residues. Deletions cut 4 bases from V and 5 bases from J, with 15 bases between. CDR1 is MGHRA and CDR2 is YSYEKL in the germline V gene. The CDR3 protein is CASSRGPDSDQPQHF. CDR3 coding DNA: TGCGCCAGCAGCCGGGGGCCCGACAGTGATCAGCCCCAGCATTTT.

The chain joins TRBV5-4 to TRBJ1-4, with D possibly being TRBD1 (6 bases). The CDR3 sequence is 15 residues long. Germline CDR1 reads SGHNT; CDR2 reads YYREEE (reference sequence). Trimming took off 4 bases at V and 8 bases at J, with 18 bases between the two ends. CDR3 sequence: CASSPGQLQGEKLFF. CDR3 nucleotides: TGTGCCAGCAGCCCCGGACAGCTCCAAGGGGAAAAACTGTTTTTT.

The chain joins TRBV9 to TRBJ1-2; 7 bases align to TRBD1. The V gene end was trimmed by 6 bases and the J gene end by 4 bases; junction bases not matched to a gene: 6. The germline V gene has CDR1 SGDLS and CDR2 YYNGEE. CDR3 size: 13 residues. CDR3 residues: CASTVGTAYGYTF. The CDR3 region has the DNA TGTGCCAGCACCGTGGGGACAGCCTATGGCTACACCTTC.

The CDR3 DNA reads TGTGCCAGCAGTCAGCATCCGGACGGCTACGAGCAGTACTTC. This gives the protein CASSQHPDGYEQYF. This chain joins TRBV6-5 and TRBJ2-7; D gene ambiguous. The germline gives CDR1 MNHEY, CDR2 SVGAGI. Trimming left V 5 bases short and J 3 bases short, with 14 bases between. This CDR3 contains 14 residues.

The chain joins TRBV5-6 to TRBJ1-2, with D possibly being TRBD1 (6 bases). This CDR3 is 16 amino acids long. The V and J ends lost 0 bases and 2 bases respectively, with 14 bases between them. Germline V gene lookup returns CDR1 SGHDT and CDR2 YYEEEE. The CDR3 DNA reads as TGTGCCAGCAGCTTGGGTGGTGCGGGACACAACTATGGCTACACCTTC. Translation: CASSLGGAGHNYGYTF. Full variable domain (outside the CDR3, taken from reference TRBV5-6 and TRBJ1-2): DAGVTQSPTHLIKTRGQQVTLRCSPKSGHDTVSWYQQALGQGPQFIFQYYEEEERQRGNFPDRFSGHQFPNYSSELNVNALLLGDSALYLCASSLGGAGHNYGYTFGSGTRLTVV.

The CDR3 bases are TGTGCCAGCAGCCCGACAGGAACCTATGAGCAGTTCTTC. Translated, it gives CASSPTGTYEQFF. The rearrangement links TRBV27 to TRBJ2-1; possible D gene TRBD1, 6 bases. The germline CDR1 and CDR2 sequences are MNHEY and SMNVEV (reference sequence). Between the trimmed V and J ends, which lost 6 bases and 8 bases, there was a span of 14 bases. The CDR3 spans 13 residues.

The rearrangement joins TRBV7-6 to TRBJ1-5; no clear D gene. V dropped 5 bases and J dropped 3 bases, with 8 bases sitting between them. Germline V lookup: CDR1 SGHVS, CDR2 FNYEAQ. This CDR3 contains 13 residues. The CDR3 DNA reads as TGTGCCAGCAGCCCGTTCGCCAATCAGCCCCAGCATTTT. This encodes CASSPFANQPQHF.

J is TRBJ1-1 and V is TRBV18, with a possible D match to TRBD1 (6 bases). Looked up from germline, CDR1 is KGHSH and CDR2 is LQKENI. The CDR3 loop spans 15 amino acids. The ends were cut back, 3 bases at V and 6 bases at J, with 17 bases in the middle. Written as DNA, the CDR3 is TGTGCCAGCTCACCCCCGGCGGGGGCTGGGCCTGAAGCTTTCTTT. Translation: CASSPPAGAGPEAFF. Complete variable domain (other parts from reference TRBV18 and TRBJ1-1): NAGVMQNPRHLVRRRGQEARLRCSPMKGHSHVYWYRQLPEEGLKFMVYLQKENIIDESGMPKERFSAEFPKEGPSILRIQQVVRGDSAAYFCASSPPAGAGPEAFFGQGTRLTVV.

The rearrangement links TRBV7-9 to TRBJ1-6; D remains unclear. Germline lookup yields CDR1 SEHNR and CDR2 FQNEAQ (reference sequence). Trimming removed 5 bases from V and 0 bases from J, with 17 bases in between. This CDR3 has 18 residues. The DNA of the CDR3 is TGTGCCAGCAGCGCCATAGGAAGCTCTGGCTCCTATAATTCACCCCTCCACTTT. Protein: CASSAIGSSGSYNSPLHF. The full variable domain, its missing parts supplied by reference TRBV7-9 and TRBJ1-6, is DTGVSQNPRHKITKRGQNVTFRCDPISEHNRLYWYRQTLGQGPEFLTYFQNEAQLEKSRLLSDRFSAERPKGSFSTLEIQRTEQGDSAMYLCASSAIGSSGSYNSPLHFGNGTRLTVT.

The chain is built from TRBV30 and TRBJ1-4; no reliable D call. Trimming stripped 2 bases from V and 0 bases from J, with 13 bases between. Germline loops: CDR1 GTSNPN, CDR2 SVGIG (reference sequence). The CDR3 is 16 amino acids. CDR3 residues: CAWSSPSSATNEKLFF. CDR3 DNA: TGTGCCTGGAGTTCCCCTTCGTCCGCAACTAATGAAAAACTGTTTTTT.

This rearrangement joins TRBV18 to TRBJ2-2, with D tentatively TRBD1 (5 bases). The CDR3 is made up of 14 amino acids. The V and J ends lost 3 bases and 5 bases respectively, with 10 bases between them. CDR1 and CDR2 from the germline V gene are KGHSH and LQKENI. CDR3 residues: CASSPGPGTGELFF. Written as DNA, the CDR3 is TGTGCCAGCTCACCGGGCCCAGGGACCGGGGAGCTGTTTTTT.

The V call is TRBV11-2, the J call TRBJ1-2; D is ambiguous. This CDR3 has 14 residues. From germline, CDR1 is SGHAT and CDR2 FQNNGV. V lost 0 bases and J lost 7, with 12 bases in between. The CDR3 here is CASSLDWAGSGYTF. CDR3 coding DNA: TGTGCCAGCAGCTTAGATTGGGCCGGATCTGGCTACACCTTC.

As to this clone: Compared with germline, one end of the junction differs, possibly owing to a read error. The chain joins TRBV6-4 to TRBJ1-2; TRBD1 matches at 8 bases. Germline CDR1 is MRHNA and CDR2 is SNTAGT. The CDR3 has 14 amino acids. CDR3: CASSDLTRQGSFAF. CDR3 nucleotide sequence: TGTGCCAGCAGTGACCTCACCAGACAGGGGAGCTTCGCCTTC.

On this clone: Distinct nucleotide sequences in the sample also encode this CDR3. The chain carries TRBV2 and TRBJ2-7; 7 bases match TRBD1. The CDR3 is made up of 13 amino acids. Germline V gives CDR1 SNHLY, CDR2 FYNNEI. J lost 3 bases, V lost 5 bases, and 4 bases had no gene match. CDR3 in amino acids: CASSIRDSYEQYF. The CDR3 DNA reads TGTGCCAGCAGTATCCGGGACAGCTACGAGCAGTACTTC.

The chain's CDR3 is CASSYEEDYEQYF. The CDR3 DNA sequence: TGTGCCAGCAGTTACGAGGAGGACTACGAGCAGTACTTC. The gene calls are TRBV6-5 and TRBJ2-7; perhaps TRBD2 as D (5 bases). The germline CDR1 and CDR2 sequences are MNHEY and SVGAGI. The CDR3 totals 13 residues. Trimming removed 2 bases at V and 3 bases at J, with 8 bases between.

The chain couples TRBV19 to TRBJ1-4, with unresolved D. The CDR3 length is 13 residues. Germline V gene sequence: CDR1 LNHDA, CDR2 SQIVND (reference sequence). V was cut by 7 bases and J by 0 bases, with 6 bases left in between. This chain's CDR3 is CASTSATNEKLFF. CDR3 coding DNA: TGTGCCAGTACATCGGCAACTAATGAAAAACTGTTTTTT.

This clone appeared once. The V and J genes are TRBV6-5 and TRBJ1-6, with 9 positions matching TRBD1. The CDR3 has 15 amino acids. Germline CDR1 reads MNHEY; CDR2 reads SVGAGI. The ends lost 6 bases at V and 9 bases at J; junction bases unmatched: 9. The CDR3 region is CASSFATGGTSPLHF. The CDR3 DNA reads TGTGCCAGCAGCTTCGCGACAGGGGGTACTTCACCCCTCCACTTT.